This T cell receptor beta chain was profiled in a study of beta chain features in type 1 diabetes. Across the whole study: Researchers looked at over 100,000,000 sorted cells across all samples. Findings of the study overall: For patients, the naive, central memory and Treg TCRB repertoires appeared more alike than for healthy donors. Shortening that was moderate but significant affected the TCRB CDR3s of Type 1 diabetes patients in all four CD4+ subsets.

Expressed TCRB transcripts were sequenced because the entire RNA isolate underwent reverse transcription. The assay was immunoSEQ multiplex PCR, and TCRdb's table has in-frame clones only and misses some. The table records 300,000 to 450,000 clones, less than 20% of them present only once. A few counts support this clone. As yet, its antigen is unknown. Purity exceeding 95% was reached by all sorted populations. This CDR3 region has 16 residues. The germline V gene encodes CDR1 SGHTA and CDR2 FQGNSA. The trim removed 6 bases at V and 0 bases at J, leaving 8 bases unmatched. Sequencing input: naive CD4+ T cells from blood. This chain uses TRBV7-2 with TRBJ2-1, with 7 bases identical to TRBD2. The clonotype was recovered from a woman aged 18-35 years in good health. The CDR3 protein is CASRPPAGSSYNEQFF. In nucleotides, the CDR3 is TGTGCCAGCAGGCCACCAGCGGGGAGCTCCTACAATGAGCAGTTCTTC.